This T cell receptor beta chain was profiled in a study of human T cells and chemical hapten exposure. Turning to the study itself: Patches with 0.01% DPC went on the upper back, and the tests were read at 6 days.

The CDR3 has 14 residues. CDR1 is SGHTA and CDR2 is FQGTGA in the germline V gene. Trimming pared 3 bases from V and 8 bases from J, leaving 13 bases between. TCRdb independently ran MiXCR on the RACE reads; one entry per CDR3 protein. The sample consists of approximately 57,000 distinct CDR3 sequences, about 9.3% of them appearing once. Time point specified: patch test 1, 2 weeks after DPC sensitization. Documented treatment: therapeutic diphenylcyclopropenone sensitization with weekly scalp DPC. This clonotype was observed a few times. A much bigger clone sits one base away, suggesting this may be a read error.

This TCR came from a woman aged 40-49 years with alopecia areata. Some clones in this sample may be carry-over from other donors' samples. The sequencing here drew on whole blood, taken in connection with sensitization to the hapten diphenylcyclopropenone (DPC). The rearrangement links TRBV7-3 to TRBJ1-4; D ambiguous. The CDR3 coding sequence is TGTGCCAGCAGCTTGGACTGGGTAGAAGAAAAACTGTTTTTT. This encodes CASSLDWVEEKLFF.